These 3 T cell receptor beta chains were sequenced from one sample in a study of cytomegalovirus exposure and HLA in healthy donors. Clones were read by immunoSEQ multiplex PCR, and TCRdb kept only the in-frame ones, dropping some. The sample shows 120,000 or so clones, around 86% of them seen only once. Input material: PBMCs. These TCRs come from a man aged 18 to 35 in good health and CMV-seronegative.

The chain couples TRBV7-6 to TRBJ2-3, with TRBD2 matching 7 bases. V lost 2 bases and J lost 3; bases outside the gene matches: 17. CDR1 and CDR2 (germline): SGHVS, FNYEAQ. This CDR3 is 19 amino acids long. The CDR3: CASSLIGASGPLATDTQYF. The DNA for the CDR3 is TGTGCCAGCAGCTTAATAGGGGCTAGCGGCCCTCTAGCAACAGATACGCAGTATTTT.

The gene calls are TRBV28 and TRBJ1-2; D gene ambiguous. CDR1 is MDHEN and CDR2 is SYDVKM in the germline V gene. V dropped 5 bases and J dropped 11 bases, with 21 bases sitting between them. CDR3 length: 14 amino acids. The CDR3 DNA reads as TGTGCCAGCAGTCTAGGAGGGTTCGCTGAAGGGTACACCTTC. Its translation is CASSLGGFAEGYTF.

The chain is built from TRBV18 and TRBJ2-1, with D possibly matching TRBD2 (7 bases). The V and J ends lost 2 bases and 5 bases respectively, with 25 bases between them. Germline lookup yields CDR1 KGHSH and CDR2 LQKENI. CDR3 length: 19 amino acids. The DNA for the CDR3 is TGTGCCAGCTCACCAGAAAGGTTGGGGGGGCCACCCACTGACAATGAGCAGTTCTTC. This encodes CASSPERLGGPPTDNEQFF.